These T cell receptor beta chains were read from a single sample in a study of Ad26.COV2.S vaccination and SARS-CoV-2 variants. Repertoires were generated with immunoSEQ multiplex PCR, while TCRdb's copy carries only in-frame clones and drops some. The data contain some 240,000 clones, roughly nine tenths of them singletons. Sequenced material: peripheral blood, taken in a trial of Ad26.COV2.S vaccine versus placebo. Every receptor here comes from a person between 18 and 65 years old who received the Ad26.COV2.S COVID-19 vaccine or a placebo. CDR3s include the opening cysteine and the closing phenylalanine or tryptophan. Fields, in order: clone size, V gene, J gene, CDR3 length, D gene, CDR3 protein, CDR3 DNA. The D gene is left open where the match is weak. Rows may omit the clone size; those that give it use once, few, many or a size class.

-	TRBV30	TRBJ1-1	15	-	CAWSVLWGRTSEAFF	TGTGCCTGGAGTGTACTCTGGGGACGAACCTCCGAAGCTTTCTTT
-	TRBV2	TRBJ2-1	15	-	CASIGGQEAYNEQFF	TGTGCCAGCATCGGCGGTCAGGAGGCCTACAATGAGCAGTTCTTC
-	TRBV2	TRBJ1-1	13	TRBD1	CASTRTGHTEAFF	TGTGCCAGCACTCGGACAGGGCACACTGAAGCTTTCTTT
-	TRBV6-6	TRBJ2-7	15	TRBD2	CASIAGARKPKEQYF	TGTGCCAGCATAGCGGGGGCCAGAAAACCAAAGGAGCAGTACTTC
-	TRBV12-3/TRBV12-4	TRBJ2-3	12	-	CASTATGDTQYF	TGTGCCAGCACCGCAACGGGGGATACGCAGTATTTT
-	TRBV24-1	TRBJ2-1	15	TRBD2	CATSDPSGEKYEQFF	TGTGCCACCAGTGATCCCAGCGGGGAGAAGTATGAGCAGTTCTTC
-	TRBV27	TRBJ1-6	14	-	CASSFFGSNSPLHF	TGTGCCAGCAGTTTCTTCGGCAGTAATTCACCCCTCCACTTT
-	TRBV18	TRBJ2-5	17	TRBD2	CASSPYRTSGLQETQYF	TGTGCCAGCTCACCCTATCGGACTAGCGGACTGCAAGAGACCCAGTACTTC
-	TRBV30	TRBJ2-5	12	-	CAWSPLAETQYF	TGTGCCTGGAGTCCCCTGGCGGAGACCCAGTACTTC
-	TRBV9	TRBJ1-1	13	-	CASSVGGSTEAFF	TGTGCCAGCAGCGTAGGGGGCAGCACTGAAGCTTTCTTT
-	TRBV6-5	TRBJ1-1	15	TRBD1	CASSYFTGQRTEAFF	TGTGCCAGCAGTTACTTTACGGGACAGAGGACTGAAGCTTTCTTT
-	TRBV4-3	TRBJ1-2	18	-	CASSQVSVGQYRIYGYTF	TGCGCCAGCAGCCAAGTCTCGGTAGGGCAATATAGAATTTATGGCTACACCTTC
-	TRBV5-4	TRBJ2-1	15	TRBD2	CAVQRGGGSYNEQFF	TGTGCCGTCCAGCGGGGGGGTGGTTCCTACAATGAGCAGTTCTTC
-	TRBV7-2	TRBJ2-2	15	TRBD1	CASSFDRVLAGELFF	TGTGCCAGCAGCTTCGACAGGGTGTTAGCCGGGGAGCTGTTTTTT
-	TRBV27	TRBJ2-1	15	TRBD1	CASRTGQGAYNEQFF	TGTGCCAGCAGAACGGGACAGGGGGCGTACAATGAGCAGTTCTTC
-	TRBV7-2	TRBJ2-1	15	-	CASSAYGGSYNEQFF	TGTGCCAGCAGCGCCTATGGGGGCTCCTACAATGAGCAGTTCTTC
-	TRBV15	TRBJ2-3	16	TRBD1	CATRRDRGHSTDTQYF	TGTGCCACCAGGAGAGACAGGGGGCATAGCACAGATACGCAGTATTTT
-	TRBV6-2/TRBV6-3	TRBJ1-1	14	-	CASSYDVGVAEAFF	TGTGCCAGCAGTTACGATGTGGGTGTGGCTGAAGCTTTCTTT
-	TRBV19	TRBJ2-3	13	-	CASSIGLSDFSYF	TGTGCCAGTAGTATTGGACTCTCTGATTTCAGTTATTTT
-	TRBV19	TRBJ1-1	15	-	CASSLYVGENTEAFF	TGTGCCAGTAGTCTGTATGTGGGGGAGAACACTGAAGCTTTCTTT
-	TRBV30	TRBJ2-6	14	-	CAWSHKSGANVLTF	TGTGCCTGGAGTCACAAATCTGGGGCCAACGTCCTGACTTTC
once	TRBV4-2	TRBJ2-3	17	TRBD2	CASSLQKAGGYTDTQYF	TGTGCCAGCAGCCTACAAAAAGCGGGGGGCTACACAGATACGCAGTATTTT
-	TRBV18	TRBJ2-7	14	-	CASSPAGLAYEQYF	TGTGCCAGCTCACCGGCCGGGCTAGCCTACGAGCAGTACTTC
-	TRBV27	TRBJ1-3	13	-	CASRGHSGNTIYF	TGTGCCAGCAGGGGGCATTCTGGAAACACCATATATTTT
-	TRBV7-8	TRBJ1-2	13	-	CASSRNRDSGYTF	TGTGCCAGCAGCCGTAACAGGGATTCGGGCTACACCTTC
-	TRBV12-5	TRBJ2-7	12	-	CASGLLPYEQYF	TGTGCTAGTGGTTTGTTACCCTACGAGCAGTACTTC
-	TRBV6-5	TRBJ1-6	14	-	CASSYLGYNSPLHF	TGTGCCAGCAGTTACCTCGGCTATAATTCACCCCTCCACTTT
-	TRBV2	TRBJ2-2	14	TRBD1	CASGGQGVTGELFF	TGTGCCAGCGGGGGACAGGGGGTTACCGGGGAGCTGTTTTTT
once	TRBV5-6	TRBJ1-2	15	-	CASSQTLQGNYGYTF	TGTGCCAGCAGCCAAACACTTCAGGGCAACTATGGCTACACCTTC
-	TRBV7-2	TRBJ1-2	14	TRBD1	CASSFGTGHYGYTF	TGTGCCAGCAGCTTCGGGACAGGGCACTATGGCTACACCTTC
-	TRBV11-3	TRBJ1-1	13	-	CASSPSPNTEAFF	TGTGCCAGCAGCCCCTCCCCTAACACTGAAGCTTTCTTT
-	TRBV15	TRBJ1-1	14	-	CATSRVLWNTEAFF	TGTGCCACCAGCAGAGTCCTGTGGAACACTGAAGCTTTCTTT
-	TRBV18	TRBJ2-3	18	TRBD2	CASSPTSHGRTSTDTQYF	TGTGCCAGCTCACCGACTAGCCACGGGCGTACTAGCACAGATACGCAGTATTTT
-	TRBV4-3	TRBJ1-2	16	-	CASSQDYGWQGGGYTF	TGCGCCAGCAGCCAAGATTATGGGTGGCAGGGCGGTGGCTACACCTTC
-	TRBV29-1	TRBJ1-4	15	-	CRGTFPGTINEKLFF	TGCAGGGGGACCTTTCCGGGCACCATTAATGAAAAACTGTTTTTT
-	TRBV24-1	TRBJ1-1	12	-	CATSDPGQRAFF	TGTGCCACCAGTGACCCCGGACAGAGAGCTTTCTTT
-	TRBV6-5	TRBJ2-3	14	TRBD1	CASTRDRITDTQYF	TGTGCCAGCACTCGGGACAGGATTACAGATACGCAGTATTTT
-	TRBV2	TRBJ1-1	14	-	CASSRQAMNTEAFF	TGTGCCAGCAGTAGGCAGGCCATGAACACTGAAGCTTTCTTT
-	TRBV4-3	TRBJ2-1	16	-	CASSQDLEGRNNEQFF	TGCGCCAGCAGCCAAGATCTAGAAGGGCGAAACAATGAGCAGTTCTTC
-	TRBV21-1	TRBJ2-3	9	-	CASPDTQYF	TGTGCCAGCCCCGATACGCAGTATTTT
-	TRBV5-1	TRBJ2-5	12	-	CASSFPAGTQYF	TGCGCCAGCAGCTTCCCGGCTGGTACCCAGTACTTC
-	TRBV5-4	TRBJ1-1	14	-	CASSLPGGNTEAFF	TGTGCCAGCAGCTTGCCCGGGGGGAACACTGAAGCTTTCTTT
-	TRBV7-9	TRBJ1-1	11	-	CASSLGQGAFF	TGTGCCAGCAGCTTAGGGCAGGGAGCTTTCTTT
few	TRBV7-3	TRBJ1-3	17	-	CASSLTAARYSGNTIYF	TGTGCCAGCAGCTTGACGGCAGCCCGTTACTCTGGAAACACCATATATTTT
-	TRBV6-6	TRBJ2-3	14	TRBD1	CASRRDSYTDTQYF	TGTGCCAGCAGGAGGGACAGTTACACAGATACGCAGTATTTT
-	TRBV27	TRBJ1-5	12	TRBD1	CASGDRNQPQHF	TGTGCCAGCGGGGACAGGAATCAGCCCCAGCATTTT
-	TRBV7-2	TRBJ1-1	14	-	CASSLTLTGTEAFF	TGTGCCAGCAGCCTCACCCTCACGGGCACTGAAGCTTTCTTT
once	TRBV4-3	TRBJ1-2	17	TRBD1	CASSPITGTGVLSGYTF	TGCGCCAGCAGCCCCATCACCGGGACAGGGGTTTTGAGCGGCTACACCTTC
once	TRBV5-1	TRBJ1-1	15	-	CASSQGKGMNTEAFF	TGCGCCAGCTCCCAAGGGAAGGGTATGAACACTGAAGCTTTCTTT